This TCR beta chain originates from a study of cytomegalovirus exposure and HLA in healthy donors. Study details: The use of the same platform for the 100 to 150 validation repertoires and the roughly 680 first-cohort repertoires was reported by a later analysis. Study-wide points: Rarity characterized most TCR sequences, yet some public TCRs appeared in many donors. According to a subsequent analysis, TCR clusters from the first cohort were inclined to appear together in the 120 validation repertoires. Reports showed the classifier diagnosing cytomegalovirus status with high specificity and sensitivity.

Assay: immunoSEQ multiplex PCR; the TCRdb copy retains only in-frame clones and omits some. The table lists some 220,000 clones, about 90% of them singletons, with about 1% in the top ten. Germline V lookup: CDR1 LNHNV, CDR2 YYDKDF (reference sequence). Trimming left V 0 bases short and J 3 bases short, with 9 bases between. The CDR3 runs 15 residues. Of note for this clone: Its target is not known.

The sequence derives from a woman younger than 35 in good health and CMV-seronegative. The source material was PBMCs. The chain has TRBV15 and TRBJ2-1; D uncertain. CDR3 coding DNA: TGTGCCACCAGCAGAGATCGAGCGCTCTACAATGAGCAGTTCTTC. Encoded protein: CATSRDRALYNEQFF.